The 28 T cell receptor beta chains below come from one sample, sequenced in a study of blood T cell repertoires in COVID-19. Clones were sequenced by immunoSEQ multiplex PCR, and TCRdb holds only the in-frame ones, with some missing. The sample has 200,000 to 250,000 clones; roughly nine tenths are singletons. Sequences were obtained from PBMCs or T cells enriched from blood (not recorded which). Receptors were obtained from a woman between 45 and 60 years old in a cohort exposed to, infected with or recovered from COVID-19 (not recorded which).

V is TRBV4-3 and J is TRBJ1-1; D is unresolved. CDR3 size: 17 residues. Germline assignment: CDR1 LGHNA and CDR2 YSLEER. V lost 0 bases and J lost 1, with 15 bases in between. DNA for the CDR3: TGCGCCAGCAGCCAAGAGCCCGCAGGATATAAGAACACTGAAGCTTTCTTT. Its protein is CASSQEPAGYKNTEAFF.

This chain joins TRBV6-4 and TRBJ1-4; 10 nucleotides line up with TRBD1. There are 18 residues in the CDR3. J was trimmed by 8 bases and V by 4 bases; bases with no gene match: 16. The germline gives CDR1 MRHNA, CDR2 SNTAGT. DNA for the CDR3: TGTGCCAGCAGTGGATTACCCGCCGGGGACAGGGGTGGGGAAAAACTGTTTTTT. Its translation: CASSGLPAGDRGGEKLFF.

The gene calls are TRBV4-2 and TRBJ1-4; TRBD1 matches 10 bases. CDR3 size: 17 residues. The trim removed 4 bases at V and 0 bases at J, leaving 5 bases unmatched. From germline, CDR1 is LGHNA and CDR2 YNFKEQ. CDR3 region: CASSRRGQGATNEKLFF. Here the CDR3 DNA reads TGTGCCAGCAGCCGGCGCGGACAGGGGGCAACTAATGAAAAACTGTTTTTT.

The chain carries TRBV6-2 or TRBV6-3 and TRBJ2-7, with 10 bases matching TRBD1. This CDR3 has 15 amino acids. Germline loops: CDR1 MNHEY, CDR2 SVGEGT. Losses at the gene ends were 3 bases for V and 9 bases for J; bases not matched to a gene: 11. The CDR3 reads CASSYPGQGYMAQYF. The CDR3 nucleotides read TGTGCCAGCAGTTATCCGGGACAGGGGTATATGGCGCAGTACTTC.

The gene calls are TRBV7-8 and TRBJ1-1; possibly TRBD1 for D (6 bases). CDR1 SGHVS and CDR2 FQNEAQ come from the germline V gene. V dropped 6 bases and J dropped 0 bases, with 11 bases sitting between them. This CDR3 has 14 amino acids. The CDR3 region is CASSIGGLNTEAFF. CDR3 coding DNA: TGTGCCAGCAGTATAGGGGGTCTGAACACTGAAGCTTTCTTT.

This chain uses TRBV19 with TRBJ2-1; D might be TRBD1 (6 bases). Trimming pared 5 bases from V and 8 bases from J, leaving 19 bases between. The germline CDR1 and CDR2 sequences are LNHDA and SQIVND (reference sequence). The CDR3 extends over 15 amino acids. The CDR3 region is CASSSHRANRYEQFF. The CDR3 DNA sequence: TGTGCCAGTAGTTCCCACAGGGCAAATAGGTATGAGCAGTTCTTC.

The genes are TRBV4-2 and TRBJ1-3; D call uncertain. With 4 bases removed from V and 0 bases from J, the gap between germline ends came to 10 bases. Germline V gene lookup returns CDR1 LGHNA and CDR2 YNFKEQ. The length of the CDR3 is 15 residues. CDR3 sequence (DNA): TGTGCCAGCAGCCCCGACGCGGGCTCTGGAAACACCATATATTTT. Its protein product is CASSPDAGSGNTIYF.

This clone was observed a few times. The CDR3 sequence is CASSLQGNQPQHF. The CDR3 DNA is TGTGCCAGCAGTTTACAGGGTAATCAGCCCCAGCATTTT. The chain employs TRBV6-5 and TRBJ1-5; a weak D match, TRBD1 (6 bases). Germline values: CDR1 MNHEY, CDR2 SVGAGI. The CDR3 has 13 amino acids. V shed 4 bases and J shed 4 bases, with 8 bases lying between them.

The chain carries TRBV5-6 and TRBJ2-2; D might be TRBD1 (5 bases). Germline loops: CDR1 SGHDT, CDR2 YYEEEE. Trimming shortened V by 1 base and J by 0 bases, and 10 bases separated the two germline ends. This CDR3 region has 16 residues. CDR3 region: CASSLWGSANTGELFF. CDR3 coding DNA: TGTGCCAGCAGCTTGTGGGGCAGTGCGAACACCGGGGAGCTGTTTTTT.

This clone was picked up one time. V gene TRBV7-9 combines with J gene TRBJ2-2; 10 bases line up with TRBD2. V trimming: 2 bases; J trimming: 2 bases; junction bases outside the gene matches: 2. Germline loops: CDR1 SEHNR, CDR2 FQNEAQ (reference sequence). The CDR3 length is 16 residues. The DNA for the CDR3 is TGTGCCAGCAGCTTAATAGCGGGGGGCAACACCGGGGAGCTGTTTTTT. Protein: CASSLIAGGNTGELFF.

The V call is TRBV7-9, the J call TRBJ2-7; D may be TRBD1 (6 bases). From germline, CDR1 is SEHNR and CDR2 FQNEAQ (reference sequence). V was trimmed by 6 bases and J by 4 bases, leaving 13 bases between them. The CDR3 extends over 13 amino acids. CDR3 amino acids: CASSTGPQYEQYF. The CDR3 nucleotides are TGTGCCAGCAGTACAGGGCCCCAATACGAGCAGTACTTC.

The J gene is TRBJ2-2, the V gene TRBV18; D gene unclear. CDR3 size: 15 residues. Trimming removed 0 bases at V and 5 bases at J, with 10 bases between. Germline V lookup: CDR1 KGHSH, CDR2 LQKENI. The CDR3 sequence is CASSPPYSQTGELFF. The CDR3 DNA sequence: TGTGCCAGCTCACCACCTTACAGCCAGACCGGGGAGCTGTTTTTT. Full variable domain (rest looked up from reference TRBV18 and TRBJ2-2): NAGVMQNPRHLVRRRGQEARLRCSPMKGHSHVYWYRQLPEEGLKFMVYLQKENIIDESGMPKERFSAEFPKEGPSILRIQQVVRGDSAAYFCASSPPYSQTGELFFGEGSRLTVL.

The chain has TRBV5-6 and TRBJ2-5; D gene ambiguous. V lost 0 bases to trimming and J lost 0 bases, with 6 bases between them. This CDR3 is built from 14 residues. Germline V gene sequence: CDR1 SGHDT, CDR2 YYEEEE. The CDR3 reads CASSLGANQETQYF. The CDR3, as DNA: TGTGCCAGCAGCTTGGGCGCGAACCAAGAGACCCAGTACTTC.

This clone turned up a few times. The DNA for the CDR3 is TGTGCCTGGGATCAGGGAAACACCATATATTTT. This codes for CAWDQGNTIYF. V usage is TRBV30 and J usage is TRBJ1-3; D unresolved. V lost 5 bases and J 4 bases, leaving 6 bases between the germline ends. This CDR3 is 11 amino acids long. Germline assignment: CDR1 GTSNPN and CDR2 SVGIG (reference sequence).

The chain carries TRBV5-4 and TRBJ1-6, with D unresolved. V was shortened by 3 bases and J by 3 bases, with 10 bases between the two germline ends. The CDR3 totals 15 residues. Germline CDR1 is SGHNT and CDR2 is YYREEE (reference sequence). CDR3 bases: TGTGCCAGCAGCTCGGCGGGAAACTATAATTCACCCCTCCACTTT. Translated, it gives CASSSAGNYNSPLHF. The full variable domain, in which reference TRBV5-4 and TRBJ1-6 provide the parts outside the CDR3, is ETGVTQSPTHLIKTRGQQVTLRCSSQSGHNTVSWYQQALGQGPQFIFQYYREEENGRGNFPPRFSGLQFPNYSSELNVNALELDDSALYLCASSSAGNYNSPLHFGNGTRLTVT.

This chain connects TRBV19 to TRBJ1-2; D may be TRBD1 (6 bases). CDR1 and CDR2 (germline): LNHDA, SQIVND (reference sequence). The CDR3 contains 12 residues. Trimming took off 5 bases at V and 5 bases at J, with 9 bases between the two ends. CDR3 loop: CASSHTGYGYTF. CDR3 DNA: TGTGCCAGTAGTCATACAGGGTATGGCTACACCTTC.

This rearrangement joins TRBV7-2 to TRBJ2-7; D gene unclear. The CDR3 runs to 14 residues. Per germline, CDR1 SGHTA and CDR2 FQGNSA. With 7 bases removed from V and 4 bases from J, the gap between germline ends came to 17 bases. The CDR3 DNA follows: TGTGCCAGCACCTCGACCGTGAGAGGATACGAGCAGTACTTC. Its translation: CASTSTVRGYEQYF.

The chain employs TRBV6-1 and TRBJ1-6, with TRBD1 as a possible D gene (5 bases). The V and J ends lost 3 bases and 5 bases respectively, with 14 bases between them. CDR1 and CDR2 (germline): MNHNS, SASEGT. This CDR3 contains 16 residues. The CDR3 nucleotides read TGTGCCAGCAGTGAGAGCATAGGGGTCGATAATTCACCCCTCCACTTT. The encoded protein is CASSESIGVDNSPLHF.

This clone was counted a single time. The gene calls are TRBV30 and TRBJ2-7, with D possibly being TRBD1 (6 bases). Germline CDR1 reads GTSNPN; CDR2 reads SVGIG (reference sequence). The CDR3 consists of 12 residues. The V end was cut by 3 bases, the J end by 5 bases, with 11 bases between. CDR3 sequence: CAWSRDIHEQYF. CDR3 bases: TGTGCCTGGAGCAGGGACATCCACGAGCAGTACTTC.

The DNA of the CDR3 is TGTGCCAGCAGCCAAGGAGGGGGCTCGAAGGAGACCCAGTACTTC. It specifies CASSQGGGSKETQYF. The chain has TRBV3-1 (or the pseudogene TRBV3-2) and TRBJ2-5; the match to TRBD1 covers 7 bases. The germline V gene encodes CDR1 LGHDT and CDR2 YNNKEL (reference sequence). The CDR3 runs 15 residues. J lost 5 bases, V lost 1 base, and 7 bases had no gene match.

The chain carries TRBV18 and TRBJ2-2; D is unresolved. Germline CDR1 reads KGHSH; CDR2 reads LQKENI. This CDR3 has 15 amino acids. V lost 2 bases and J lost 0, with 7 bases in between. CDR3 sequence: CASSPLRSNTGELFF. CDR3 DNA: TGTGCCAGCTCACCATTGAGGTCGAACACCGGGGAGCTGTTTTTT.

The chain has TRBV5-6 and TRBJ2-2; D gene ambiguous. Trimming shortened V by 2 bases and J by 7 bases, and 6 bases separated the two germline ends. CDR1 and CDR2 (germline): SGHDT, YYEEEE. CDR3 length: 12 residues. The chain's CDR3 is CASSLQYGELFF. The CDR3 DNA reads as TGTGCCAGCAGCTTACAGTACGGGGAGCTGTTTTTT. The variable domain in full, completed from reference TRBV5-6 and TRBJ2-2, reads DAGVTQSPTHLIKTRGQQVTLRCSPKSGHDTVSWYQQALGQGPQFIFQYYEEEERQRGNFPDRFSGHQFPNYSSELNVNALLLGDSALYLCASSLQYGELFFGEGSRLTVL.

The chain links TRBV14 to TRBJ2-1; 8 bases fit TRBD2. Trimming at V came to 4 bases and at J to 0 bases, leaving 2 bases not matched to a gene. The CDR3 is made up of 15 amino acids. Germline CDR1 is SGHDN and CDR2 is FVKESK. CDR3 sequence: CASSPRGGSYNEQFF. The CDR3, as DNA: TGTGCCAGCAGCCCACGGGGGGGCTCCTACAATGAGCAGTTCTTC.

This rearrangement joins TRBV10-1 to TRBJ1-1; 8 bases are a match to TRBD1. The V gene's germline CDR1 is WNHNN and CDR2 SYGVQD (reference sequence). This CDR3 contains 13 residues. The junction had 4 bases not matched to a gene; V was cut back by 2 bases and J by 8 bases. This CDR3 is CASSEDQGAEAFF. CDR3 DNA: TGCGCCAGCAGTGAGGACCAGGGGGCGGAAGCTTTCTTT.

The gene calls are TRBV6-5 and TRBJ2-7; D unclear. The germline V gene has CDR1 MNHEY and CDR2 SVGAGI. The CDR3 has 13 residues. V was shortened by 4 bases and J by 2 bases, with 9 bases between the two germline ends. This chain's CDR3 is CASSFRRAYEQYF. The CDR3 DNA sequence: TGTGCCAGCAGTTTTCGTCGGGCCTACGAGCAGTACTTC.

V and J are TRBV19 and TRBJ1-2, with D perhaps matching TRBD1 (5 bases). The germline V and J ends were trimmed by 7 bases and 6 bases, with 24 bases remaining between them. This CDR3 contains 16 residues. The germline V gene encodes CDR1 LNHDA and CDR2 SQIVND (reference sequence). CDR3 sequence reads: CASTHSNRQGADGYTF. The DNA for the CDR3 is TGTGCCAGTACCCACTCGAACCGCCAGGGTGCGGATGGCTACACCTTC.

The chain is built from TRBV28 and TRBJ2-7; 7 positions match TRBD2. The CDR3 is made up of 19 amino acids. Germline V gene lookup returns CDR1 MDHEN and CDR2 SYDVKM. With 3 bases clipped from V and 4 bases from J, the junction kept 21 bases outside the gene matches. CDR3 nucleotides: TGTGCCAGCAGTTTTGTGGCCCCCCCACAGCGGGGCCGGGTGTACGAGCAGTACTTC. Amino acid sequence: CASSFVAPPQRGRVYEQYF. Full variable domain (remainder filled in from reference TRBV28 and TRBJ2-7): DVKVTQSSRYLVKRTGEKVFLECVQDMDHENMFWYRQDPGLGLRLIYFSYDVKMKEKGDIPEGYSVSREKKERFSLILESASTNQTSMYLCASSFVAPPQRGRVYEQYFGPGTRLTVT.

This chain links TRBV4-2 with TRBJ1-1; TRBD1 agrees at 7 bases. The CDR3 is 15 amino acids. V lost 4 bases to trimming and J lost 8 bases; unmatched junction nucleotides: 13. Germline loops: CDR1 LGHNA, CDR2 YNFKEQ. CDR3 protein: CASSPKSRDSLEAFF. CDR3 bases: TGTGCCAGCAGCCCAAAAAGCCGGGACAGCCTAGAAGCTTTCTTT.